The entry below gives a single T cell receptor (beta chain) sequence along with its context. Its antigen is not identified. The CDR3 length is 16 residues. Germline CDR1 is SGHTA and CDR2 is FQGTGA. V gave up 5 bases and J gave up 9 bases; unmatched junction bases: 10. In the PCR, 60 Vbeta and 13 Jbeta primers were used. Clones were sequenced by immunoSEQ multiplex PCR, and TCRdb holds only the in-frame ones, with some missing. This sample carries roughly 100,000 clones, over 70% of them seen once, and the ten largest clones take around 1.3%. These data are taken from a study of cytomegalovirus exposure and HLA in healthy donors. Overall study findings and caveats: In a later analysis, parvovirus B19, influenza, CMV and Epstein-Barr virus appeared linked to several top co-occurrence clusters. Prediction of most subjects' HLA-A and HLA-B alleles by TCR beta sequences was reportedly accurate. Researchers catalogued roughly 150 TCR beta chains as cytomegalovirus-associated.

The chain has TRBV7-3 and TRBJ2-1, with 13 bases that match TRBD2. This TCR came from a middle-aged man in good health and CMV-seronegative. The sample was PBMCs. The DNA of the CDR3 is TGTGCCAGCAGCCCACGACTAGCGGGGGGTTGGGGTGAGCAGTTCTTC. It encodes CASSPRLAGGWGEQFF.